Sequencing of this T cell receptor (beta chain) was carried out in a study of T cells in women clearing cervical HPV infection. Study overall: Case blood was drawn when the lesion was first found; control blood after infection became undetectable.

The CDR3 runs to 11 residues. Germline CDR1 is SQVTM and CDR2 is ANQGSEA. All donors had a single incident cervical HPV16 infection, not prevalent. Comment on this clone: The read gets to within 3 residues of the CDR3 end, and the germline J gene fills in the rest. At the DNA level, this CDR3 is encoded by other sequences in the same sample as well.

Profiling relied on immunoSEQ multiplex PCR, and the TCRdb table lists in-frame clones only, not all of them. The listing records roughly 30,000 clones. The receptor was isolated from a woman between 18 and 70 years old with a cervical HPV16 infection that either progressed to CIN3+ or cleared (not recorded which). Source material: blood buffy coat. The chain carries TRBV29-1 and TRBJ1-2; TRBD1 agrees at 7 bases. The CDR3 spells CSVEGAGGYTF. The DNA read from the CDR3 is TGCAGCGTTGAAGGGGCAGGGGGT.